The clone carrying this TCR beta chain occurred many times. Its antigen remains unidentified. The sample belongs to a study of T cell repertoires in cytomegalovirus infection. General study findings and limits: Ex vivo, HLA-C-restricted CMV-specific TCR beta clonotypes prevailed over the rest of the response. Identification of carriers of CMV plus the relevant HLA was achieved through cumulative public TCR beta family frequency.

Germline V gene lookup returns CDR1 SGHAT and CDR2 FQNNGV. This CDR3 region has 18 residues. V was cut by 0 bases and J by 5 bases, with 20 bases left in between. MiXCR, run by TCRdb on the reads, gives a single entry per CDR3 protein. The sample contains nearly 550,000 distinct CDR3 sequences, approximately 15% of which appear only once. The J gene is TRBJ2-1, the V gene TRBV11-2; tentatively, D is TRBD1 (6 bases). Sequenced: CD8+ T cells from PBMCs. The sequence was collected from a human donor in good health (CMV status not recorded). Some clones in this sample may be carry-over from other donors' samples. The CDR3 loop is CASSLDRYREGVDNEQFF. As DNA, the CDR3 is TGTGCCAGCAGCTTAGATCGATACAGGGAAGGTGTGGACAATGAGCAGTTCTTC.